These 26 T cell receptor beta chains were sequenced from one sample in a study of somatic mutations in cytotoxic T cells in rheumatoid arthritis. Assay: immunoSEQ multiplex PCR; the TCRdb copy retains only in-frame clones and omits some. The sample lists under 5,500 clones; 80% were seen once. The sequenced material came from CD8+ T cells sorted from blood. These receptors were collected from a woman aged 60-70 years with rheumatoid arthritis.

This sequence joins TRBV5-4 and TRBJ1-2, with D possibly being TRBD1 (5 bases). From germline, CDR1 is SGHNT and CDR2 YYREEE (reference sequence). The germline V and J ends were trimmed by 4 bases and 14 bases, with 21 bases remaining between them. This CDR3 has 13 residues. This CDR3 is CASSHETVVWGTF. In DNA, the CDR3 is TGTGCCAGCAGCCACGAGACAGTCGTCTGGGGAACCTTC.

V is TRBV6-5 and J is TRBJ1-2; 7 bases agree with TRBD1. Germline V lookup: CDR1 MNHEY, CDR2 SVGAGI. J gave up 4 bases and V 5 bases, and 4 bases lay outside the gene matches. The CDR3 covers 13 residues. CDR3 region: CASSTGTAYGYTF. CDR3 nucleotide sequence: TGTGCCAGCAGTACCGGGACAGCCTATGGCTACACCTTC.

V and J are TRBV7-9 and TRBJ1-1; D gene unclear. The V end lost 4 bases, the J end lost 9 bases, and 12 bases lay between the germline ends. The CDR3 is 12 amino acids. The V gene's germline CDR1 is SEHNR and CDR2 FQNEAQ (reference sequence). CDR3 sequence reads: CASSSDLLKAFF. The CDR3, as DNA: TGTGCCAGCAGCTCAGACTTGTTAAAAGCTTTCTTT. Supplemented by reference TRBV7-9 and TRBJ1-1, the full variable domain reads DTGVSQNPRHKITKRGQNVTFRCDPISEHNRLYWYRQTLGQGPEFLTYFQNEAQLEKSRLLSDRFSAERPKGSFSTLEIQRTEQGDSAMYLCASSSDLLKAFFGQGTRLTVV.

This sequence joins TRBV5-1 and TRBJ2-1, with TRBD1 matching 10 bases. The CDR3 is 11 amino acids. Germline assignment: CDR1 SGHRS and CDR2 YFSETQ. With V trimmed by 5 bases and J by 14 bases, 4 bases remained unmatched. CDR3 loop: CASSNGQGEFF. DNA of the CDR3: TGCGCCAGCAGTAATGGACAGGGGGAGTTCTTC.

This rearrangement joins TRBV28 to TRBJ2-1; D possibly corresponds to TRBD1 (6 bases). This CDR3 is built from 12 residues. The V end was cut by 5 bases, the J end by 7 bases, with 9 bases between. The germline CDR1 and CDR2 sequences are MDHEN and SYDVKM. CDR3 protein: CASSRGRNEQFF. In DNA, the CDR3 is TGTGCCAGCAGTAGGGGGAGAAATGAGCAGTTCTTC.

As regards this clone: At one end, the junction sequence differs from germline, possibly due to a read error. The chain uses TRBV7-7 and TRBJ2-7, with TRBD1 matching over 7 bases. Germline V gives CDR1 SSHAT, CDR2 FNYEAQ (reference sequence). This CDR3 has 14 residues. The CDR3 here is CASSEQGFPDEQYF. CDR3 DNA sequence: TGTGCTAGCAGCGAACAGGGGTTCCCCGACGAGCAGTACTTC.

This chain joins TRBV11-2 and TRBJ1-5; D is undetermined. Germline V gene data show CDR1 as SGHAT and CDR2 as FQNNGV. The CDR3 has 13 residues. The V end was cut by 3 bases, the J end by 7 bases, with 10 bases between. The CDR3 DNA reads TGTGCCAGCAGCTTGGAGGGCTGGCAGCCCCAGCATTTT. Amino acid sequence: CASSLEGWQPQHF.

In its sample, this clone was seen once. This chain links TRBV19 with TRBJ1-1; possibly TRBD1 for D (6 bases). Per the germline V gene, CDR1 is LNHDA and CDR2 is SQIVND (reference sequence). The V gene lost 5 bases and the J gene lost 2 bases, with 15 bases spanning the gap. The CDR3 has 15 residues. CDR3 nucleotides: TGTGCCAGTAGTGCGAGGACAGACGGAAACACTGAAGCTTTCTTT. It is translated as CASSARTDGNTEAFF.

The chain couples TRBV7-9 to TRBJ2-1, with a possible D match to TRBD1 (6 bases). Germline CDR1 and CDR2: SEHNR and FQNEAQ (reference sequence). The V end was cut by 0 bases, the J end by 3 bases, with 9 bases between. The CDR3 extends over 15 amino acids. The CDR3 nucleotides are TGTGCCAGCAGCTTAGCACAGGGAGACTACAATGAGCAGTTCTTC. Amino acids: CASSLAQGDYNEQFF. The whole variable domain, filled in from reference TRBV7-9 and TRBJ2-1, reads DTGVSQNPRHKITKRGQNVTFRCDPISEHNRLYWYRQTLGQGPEFLTYFQNEAQLEKSRLLSDRFSAERPKGSFSTLEIQRTEQGDSAMYLCASSLAQGDYNEQFFGPGTRLTVL.

J is TRBJ2-7 and V is TRBV18; TRBD1 matches 7 bases. From germline, CDR1 is KGHSH and CDR2 LQKENI. Unmatched junction bases numbered 7, after V lost 6 bases and J lost 2 bases. The CDR3 runs 14 residues. As DNA, the CDR3 is TGTGCCAGCTCCGAGACAGGGACCCCCTACGAGCAGTACTTC. The encoded protein is CASSETGTPYEQYF.

The chain is built from TRBV7-9 and TRBJ2-2, with TRBD2 matching 8 bases. CDR1 and CDR2 from the germline V gene are SEHNR and FQNEAQ (reference sequence). The CDR3 extends over 18 amino acids. J was trimmed by 6 bases and V by 4 bases; bases with no gene match: 16. The CDR3 here is CASSYPPSGGNYPGELFF. CDR3 nucleotide sequence: TGTGCCAGCAGCTACCCCCCGAGCGGGGGAAATTATCCCGGGGAGCTGTTTTTT.

V usage is TRBV7-2 and J usage is TRBJ2-3; 12 nucleotides line up with TRBD2. Per germline, CDR1 SGHTA and CDR2 FQGNSA. The CDR3 is 18 amino acids. The J segment lost 5 bases and the V segment lost 1 base, leaving 10 bases of the junction unmatched. The CDR3 is CASSLGRLAGAQGDTQYF. The CDR3, as DNA: TGTGCCAGCAGCTTAGGTAGACTAGCGGGGGCCCAAGGAGATACGCAGTATTTT.

The rearrangement links TRBV28 to TRBJ2-7; perhaps TRBD1 as D (5 bases). V lost 6 bases and J 2 bases, leaving 11 bases between the germline ends. There are 13 residues in the CDR3. Germline lookup yields CDR1 MDHEN and CDR2 SYDVKM. The CDR3 region has the DNA TGTGCCAGCAGAGACAGCGACGCCTACGAGCAGTACTTC. Translated: CASRDSDAYEQYF.

The chain uses TRBV19 and TRBJ1-5; 9 bases align to TRBD1. The germline V gene encodes CDR1 LNHDA and CDR2 SQIVND (reference sequence). CDR3 length: 17 residues. Trimming at V came to 3 bases and at J to 5 bases, leaving 11 bases not matched to a gene. The CDR3 nucleotides read TGTGCCAGTAGTATCGGCCCGGGACAGGGAAGGGATCAGCCCCAGCATTTT. The encoded protein is CASSIGPGQGRDQPQHF.

This chain joins TRBV9 and TRBJ2-2; D gene unclear. The CDR3 covers 14 residues. CDR1 SGDLS and CDR2 YYNGEE come from the germline V gene. The V end was cut by 1 base, the J end by 7 bases, with 11 bases between. CDR3 in amino acids: CASSVRRGGGELFF. Here the CDR3 DNA reads TGTGCCAGCAGCGTACGACGAGGTGGCGGGGAGCTGTTTTTT.

This chain joins TRBV2 and TRBJ2-2, with D possibly matching TRBD1 (5 bases). The ends were cut back, 1 base at V and 0 bases at J, with 12 bases in the middle. This CDR3 contains 17 residues. The germline gives CDR1 SNHLY, CDR2 FYNNEI. This CDR3 is CASSEVIGVANTGELFF. In nucleotides, the CDR3 is TGTGCCAGCAGTGAAGTCATAGGGGTCGCGAACACCGGGGAGCTGTTTTTT.

The J gene is TRBJ2-5, the V gene TRBV7-6; tentative D call: TRBD2 (6 bases). V was cut by 1 base and J by 6 bases, with 21 bases left in between. Germline values: CDR1 SGHVS, CDR2 FNYEAQ. The CDR3 is 17 amino acids. The CDR3 nucleotides read TGTGCCAGCAGCTTAGGGTTCGCGATTAGCGGCGCTCAGACCCAGTACTTC. This sequence encodes CASSLGFAISGAQTQYF.

The chain joins TRBV14 to TRBJ2-3; D might be TRBD1 (7 bases). The CDR3 contains 14 residues. Germline CDR1 reads SGHDN; CDR2 reads FVKESK. Between the trimmed V and J ends, which lost 4 bases and 4 bases, there was a span of 12 bases. Here the CDR3 reads CASSPQGGADTQYF. The CDR3 nucleotides are TGTGCCAGCAGCCCGCAGGGGGGAGCAGATACGCAGTATTTT.

This clone is a singleton in its sample. V is TRBV5-1 and J is TRBJ1-4, with 7 positions matching TRBD1. With 0 bases clipped from V and 3 bases from J, the junction kept 2 bases outside the gene matches. The CDR3 is 15 amino acids. Germline V gene sequence: CDR1 SGHRS, CDR2 YFSETQ. The CDR3 DNA reads as TGCGCCAGCAGCTTGGGTGGACAGGCTAATGAAAAACTGTTTTTT. Its protein is CASSLGGQANEKLFF.

Concerning this clone: Being one base from a much bigger clone, this may be a read error. The same CDR3 also results from other DNA sequences found in this sample. This sequence joins TRBV7-9 and TRBJ2-2, with 7 bases matching TRBD1. The CDR3 has 13 residues. Germline assignment: CDR1 SEHNR and CDR2 FQNEAQ (reference sequence). The CDR3 nucleotides are TGTGCCAGCAGCGGGACAGTGAACGGGGAGCTGTTCTTT. Amino acids: CASSGTVNGELFF. Variable domain in full (rest from reference TRBV7-9 and TRBJ2-2): DTGVSQNPRHKITKRGQNVTFRCDPISEHNRLYWYRQTLGQGPEFLTYFQNEAQLEKSRLLSDRFSAERPKGSFSTLEIQRTEQGDSAMYLCASSGTVNGELFFGEGSRLTVL.

The chain carries TRBV27 and TRBJ2-1, with no clear D. This CDR3 comprises 13 residues. Germline CDR1 reads MNHEY; CDR2 reads SMNVEV (reference sequence). Trimming took off 6 bases at V and 3 bases at J, with 9 bases between the two ends. The CDR3 DNA follows: TGTGCCAGCAGCGGCGGCTACTACAATGAGCAGTTCTTC. As protein: CASSGGYYNEQFF.

This rearrangement joins TRBV7-9 to TRBJ2-1, with 12 bases lining up with TRBD2. Trimming cost V 1 base and J 8 bases; bases outside gene matches: 3. CDR1 is SEHNR, CDR2 FQNEAQ, per germline (reference sequence). The CDR3 extends over 15 amino acids. For the CDR3, the DNA is TGTGCCAGCAGCTTAGGGACTAGCGGGGTTGATGAGCAGTTCTTC. Translation: CASSLGTSGVDEQFF. The variable domain in full, completed from reference TRBV7-9 and TRBJ2-1, reads DTGVSQNPRHKITKRGQNVTFRCDPISEHNRLYWYRQTLGQGPEFLTYFQNEAQLEKSRLLSDRFSAERPKGSFSTLEIQRTEQGDSAMYLCASSLGTSGVDEQFFGPGTRLTVL.

The chain links TRBV23-1 to TRBJ2-2; 7 nucleotides agree with TRBD1. Being an ORF, TRBV23-1 has a function that is uncertain. This CDR3 spans 23 amino acids. Unmatched junction bases numbered 28, after V lost 4 bases and J lost 2 bases. CDR3 in DNA: TGCGCCAGCAGTCCCCCCCCGACGCTCACCCCCGACAGGGTATTGGCCAACACCGGGGAGCTGTTTTTT. This gives the protein CASSPPPTLTPDRVLANTGELFF.

The chain carries TRBV4-1 and TRBJ2-1; 14 bases align to TRBD2. CDR3 length: 16 amino acids. Germline V gene sequence: CDR1 MGHRA, CDR2 YSYEKL. Unmatched junction bases numbered 6, after V lost 4 bases and J lost 7 bases. CDR3 DNA: TGCGCCAGCAGCCTTAGAGGGACTAGCGGGGGAAATGAGCAGTTCTTC. Amino acids: CASSLRGTSGGNEQFF.

This chain joins TRBV7-8 and TRBJ1-1, with D possibly TRBD1 on 5 matching bases. The CDR3 length is 15 residues. V lost 5 bases, J lost 4 bases, and 17 bases lay in between. From germline, CDR1 is SGHVS and CDR2 FQNEAQ. The CDR3 region is CASSPFTGLGTEAFF. CDR3 nucleotide sequence: TGTGCCAGCAGCCCCTTCACGGGACTGGGCACTGAAGCTTTCTTT.

The V call is TRBV27, the J call TRBJ2-1, with 8 bases matching TRBD2. The CDR3 contains 14 residues. Germline assignment: CDR1 MNHEY and CDR2 SMNVEV (reference sequence). Trimming at V came to 1 base and at J to 10 bases, leaving 6 bases not matched to a gene. CDR3 nucleotide sequence: TGTGCCAGCAGTTTATTAGCGGGGACGGGGGAGCAGTTCTTC. Protein product: CASSLLAGTGEQFF.